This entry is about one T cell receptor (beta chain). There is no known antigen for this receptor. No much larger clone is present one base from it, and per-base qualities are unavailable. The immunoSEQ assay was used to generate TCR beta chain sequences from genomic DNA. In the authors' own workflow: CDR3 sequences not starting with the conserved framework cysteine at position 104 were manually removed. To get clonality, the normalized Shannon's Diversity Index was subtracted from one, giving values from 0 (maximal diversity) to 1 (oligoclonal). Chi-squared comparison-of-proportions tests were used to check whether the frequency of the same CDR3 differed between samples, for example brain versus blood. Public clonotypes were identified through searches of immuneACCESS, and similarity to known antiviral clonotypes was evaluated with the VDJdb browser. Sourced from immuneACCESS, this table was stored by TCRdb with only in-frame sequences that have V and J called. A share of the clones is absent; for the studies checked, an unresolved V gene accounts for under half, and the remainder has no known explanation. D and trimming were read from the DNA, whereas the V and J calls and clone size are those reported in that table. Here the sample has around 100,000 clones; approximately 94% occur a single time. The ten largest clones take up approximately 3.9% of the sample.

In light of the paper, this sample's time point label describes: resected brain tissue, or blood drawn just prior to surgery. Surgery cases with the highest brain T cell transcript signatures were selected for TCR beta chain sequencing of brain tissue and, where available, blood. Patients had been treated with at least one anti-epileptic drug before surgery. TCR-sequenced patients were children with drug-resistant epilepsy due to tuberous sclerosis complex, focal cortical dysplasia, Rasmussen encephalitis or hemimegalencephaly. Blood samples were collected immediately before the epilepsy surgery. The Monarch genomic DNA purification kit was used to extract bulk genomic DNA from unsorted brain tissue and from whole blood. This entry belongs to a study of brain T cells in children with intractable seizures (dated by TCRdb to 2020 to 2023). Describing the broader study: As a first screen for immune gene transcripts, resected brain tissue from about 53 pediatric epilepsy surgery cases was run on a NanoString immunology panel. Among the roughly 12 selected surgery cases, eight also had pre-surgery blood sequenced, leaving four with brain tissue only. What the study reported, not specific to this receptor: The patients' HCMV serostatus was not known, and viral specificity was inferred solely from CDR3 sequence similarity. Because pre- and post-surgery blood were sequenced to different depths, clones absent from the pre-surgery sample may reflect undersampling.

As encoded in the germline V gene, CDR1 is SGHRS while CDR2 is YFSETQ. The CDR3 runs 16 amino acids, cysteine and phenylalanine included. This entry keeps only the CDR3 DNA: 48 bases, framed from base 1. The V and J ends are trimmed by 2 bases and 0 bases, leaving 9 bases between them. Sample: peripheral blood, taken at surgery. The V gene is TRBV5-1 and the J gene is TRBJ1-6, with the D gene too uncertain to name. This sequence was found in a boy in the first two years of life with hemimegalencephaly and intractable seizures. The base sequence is TGCGCCAGCAGCTTTGGCGTCCTCTCCTATAATTCACCCCTCCACTTT. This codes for CASSFGVLSYNSPLHF.